Presented here are 2 T cell receptor beta chains from one specimen sequenced in a study of chemoradiotherapy in HPV16-positive cancers. Produced via immunoSEQ multiplex PCR; TCRdb's table is partial and in-frame only. The sample lists around 30,000 clones; approximately 90% were seen once. This material consisted of blood, taken from a patient who underwent chemoradiotherapy. The receptor source for this set is a human donor with HPV-associated anogenital cancer.

The chain employs TRBV30 and TRBJ1-2, with D possibly being TRBD1 (6 bases). V was cut by 4 bases and J by 6 bases, with 9 bases left in between. The CDR3 is 11 residues long. Per the germline V gene, CDR1 is GTSNPN and CDR2 is SVGIG (reference sequence). CDR3 DNA: TGTGCCTGGACGAGGGGGAATGGCTACACCTTC. The encoded protein is CAWTRGNGYTF.

In its sample, this clone was seen a few times. The chain links TRBV19 to TRBJ1-2; no clear D gene. This CDR3 is built from 14 residues. V was trimmed by 4 bases and J by 0 bases, leaving 9 bases between them. Germline V gene sequence: CDR1 LNHDA, CDR2 SQIVND (reference sequence). This CDR3 is CASSRREANYGYTF. Written as DNA, the CDR3 is TGTGCCAGTAGTAGGCGGGAAGCTAACTATGGCTACACCTTC.